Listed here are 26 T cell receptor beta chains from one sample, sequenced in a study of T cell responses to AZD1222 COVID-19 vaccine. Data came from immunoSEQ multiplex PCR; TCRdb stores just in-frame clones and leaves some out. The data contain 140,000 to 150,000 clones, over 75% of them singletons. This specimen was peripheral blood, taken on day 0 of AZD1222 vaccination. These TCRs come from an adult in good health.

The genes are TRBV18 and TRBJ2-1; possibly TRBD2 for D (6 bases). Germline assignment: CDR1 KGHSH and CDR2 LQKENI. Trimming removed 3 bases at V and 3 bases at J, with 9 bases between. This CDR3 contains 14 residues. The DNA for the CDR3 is TGTGCCAGCTCACCGCGCGGGGTCTACAATGAGCAGTTCTTC. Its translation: CASSPRGVYNEQFF.

CDR3 sequence: CASRKTGTKRPNTEAFF. As DNA, the CDR3 is TGTGCCAGCAGAAAGACGGGGACAAAGAGGCCGAACACTGAAGCTTTCTTT. The rearrangement links TRBV28 to TRBJ1-1; a weak D match, TRBD1 (6 bases). Germline loops: CDR1 MDHEN, CDR2 SYDVKM. The V end was cut by 6 bases, the J end by 1 base, with 21 bases between. There are 17 residues in the CDR3.

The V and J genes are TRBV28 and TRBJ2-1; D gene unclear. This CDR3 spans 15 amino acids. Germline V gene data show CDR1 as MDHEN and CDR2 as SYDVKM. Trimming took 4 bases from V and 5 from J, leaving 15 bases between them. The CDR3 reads CASSYSQRANNEQFF. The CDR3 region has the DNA TGTGCCAGCAGTTATTCGCAAAGGGCGAACAATGAGCAGTTCTTC.

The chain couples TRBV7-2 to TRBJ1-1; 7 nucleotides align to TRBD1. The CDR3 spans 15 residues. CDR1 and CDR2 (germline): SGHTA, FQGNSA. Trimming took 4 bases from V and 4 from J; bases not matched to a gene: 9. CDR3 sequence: CASSWGGGRFTEAFF. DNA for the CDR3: TGTGCCAGCAGCTGGGGAGGGGGCCGGTTCACTGAAGCTTTCTTT.

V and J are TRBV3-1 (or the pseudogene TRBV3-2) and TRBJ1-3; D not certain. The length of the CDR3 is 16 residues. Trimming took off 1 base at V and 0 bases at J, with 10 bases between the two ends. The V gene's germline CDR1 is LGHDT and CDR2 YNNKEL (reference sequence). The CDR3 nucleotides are TGTGCCAGCAGCCAAGTTCACTCGAACTCTGGAAACACCATATATTTT. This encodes CASSQVHSNSGNTIYF.

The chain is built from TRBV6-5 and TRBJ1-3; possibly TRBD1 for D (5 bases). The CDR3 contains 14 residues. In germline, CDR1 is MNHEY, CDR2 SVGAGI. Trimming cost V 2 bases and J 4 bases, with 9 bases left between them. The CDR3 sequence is CASSYDRNGNTIYF. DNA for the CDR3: TGTGCCAGCAGTTACGACAGAAACGGAAACACCATATATTTT.

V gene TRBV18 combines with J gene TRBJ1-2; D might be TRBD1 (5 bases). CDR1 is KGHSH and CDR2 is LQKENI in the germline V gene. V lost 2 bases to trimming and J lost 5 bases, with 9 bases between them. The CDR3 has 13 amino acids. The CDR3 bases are TGTGCCAGCTCACCAAACAGACAGTATGGCTACACCTTC. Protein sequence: CASSPNRQYGYTF. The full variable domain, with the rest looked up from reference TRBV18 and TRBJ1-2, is NAGVMQNPRHLVRRRGQEARLRCSPMKGHSHVYWYRQLPEEGLKFMVYLQKENIIDESGMPKERFSAEFPKEGPSILRIQQVVRGDSAAYFCASSPNRQYGYTFGSGTRLTVV.

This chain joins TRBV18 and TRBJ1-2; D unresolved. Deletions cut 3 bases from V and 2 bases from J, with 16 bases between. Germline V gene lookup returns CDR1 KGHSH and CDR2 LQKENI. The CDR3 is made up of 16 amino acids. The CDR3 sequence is CASSPNSPGPNYGYTF. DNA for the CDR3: TGTGCCAGCTCACCGAACTCACCCGGACCCAACTATGGCTACACCTTC.

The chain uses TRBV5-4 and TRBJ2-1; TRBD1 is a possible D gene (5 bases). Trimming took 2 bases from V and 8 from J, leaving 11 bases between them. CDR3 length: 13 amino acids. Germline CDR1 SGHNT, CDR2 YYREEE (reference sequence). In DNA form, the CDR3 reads TGTGCCAGCAGCTTTAGGGGTGGAGATGAGCAGTTCTTC. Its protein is CASSFRGGDEQFF.

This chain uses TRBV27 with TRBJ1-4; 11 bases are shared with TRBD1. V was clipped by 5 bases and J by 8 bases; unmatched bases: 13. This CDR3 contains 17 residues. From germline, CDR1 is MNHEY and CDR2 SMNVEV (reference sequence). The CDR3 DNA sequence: TGTGCCAGCAGTCCCGGGACAGGGGGTCCCGGGTGGGAAAAACTGTTTTTT. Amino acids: CASSPGTGGPGWEKLFF. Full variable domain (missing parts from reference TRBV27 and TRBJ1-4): EAQVTQNPRYLITVTGKKLTVTCSQNMNHEYMSWYRQDPGLGLRQIYYSMNVEVTDKGDVPEGYKVSRKEKRNFPLILESPSPNQTSLYFCASSPGTGGPGWEKLFFGSGTQLSVL.

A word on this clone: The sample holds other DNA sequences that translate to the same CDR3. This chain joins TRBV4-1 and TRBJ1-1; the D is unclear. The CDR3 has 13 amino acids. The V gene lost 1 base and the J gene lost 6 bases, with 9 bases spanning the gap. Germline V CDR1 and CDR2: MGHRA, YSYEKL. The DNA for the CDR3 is TGCGCCAGCAGCCAAGTTGGGGTACCTGAAGCTTTCTTT. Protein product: CASSQVGVPEAFF.

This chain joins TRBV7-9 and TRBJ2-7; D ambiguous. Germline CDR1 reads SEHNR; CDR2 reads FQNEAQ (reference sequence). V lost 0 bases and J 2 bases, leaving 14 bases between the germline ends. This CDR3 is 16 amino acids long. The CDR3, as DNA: TGTGCCAGCAGCTTAGCAGCGTGGCACACAACCTACGAGCAGTACTTC. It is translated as CASSLAAWHTTYEQYF.

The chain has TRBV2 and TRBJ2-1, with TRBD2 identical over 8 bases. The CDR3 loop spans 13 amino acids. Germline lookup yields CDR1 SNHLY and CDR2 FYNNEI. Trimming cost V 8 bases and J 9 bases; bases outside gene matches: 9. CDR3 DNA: TGTGCCAGCCCGGGAGGGCGTCATATTGAGCAGTTCTTC. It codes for CASPGGRHIEQFF.

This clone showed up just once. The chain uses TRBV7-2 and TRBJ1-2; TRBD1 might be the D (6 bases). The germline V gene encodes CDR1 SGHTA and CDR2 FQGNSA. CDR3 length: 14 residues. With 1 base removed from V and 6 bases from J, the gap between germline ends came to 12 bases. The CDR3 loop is CASSLVLQGNGYTF. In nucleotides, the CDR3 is TGTGCCAGCAGCTTAGTTCTGCAGGGGAATGGCTACACCTTC.

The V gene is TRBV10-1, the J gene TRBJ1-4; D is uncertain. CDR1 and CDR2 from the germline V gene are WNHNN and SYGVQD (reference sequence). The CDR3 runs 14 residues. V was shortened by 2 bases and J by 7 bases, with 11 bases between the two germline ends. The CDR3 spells CASSEGPLGEKLFF. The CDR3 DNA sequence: TGCGCCAGCAGTGAGGGACCGCTGGGTGAAAAACTGTTTTTT.

The DNA of the CDR3 is TGTGCCAGCAGTTCCACGGGACAAATCGCATCTGGCTACACCTTC. It is translated as CASSSTGQIASGYTF. V usage is TRBV27 and J usage is TRBJ1-2; TRBD1 is a possible D gene (6 bases). Trimming pared 4 bases from V and 7 bases from J, leaving 19 bases between. Looked up from germline, CDR1 is MNHEY and CDR2 is SMNVEV (reference sequence). CDR3 length: 15 residues.

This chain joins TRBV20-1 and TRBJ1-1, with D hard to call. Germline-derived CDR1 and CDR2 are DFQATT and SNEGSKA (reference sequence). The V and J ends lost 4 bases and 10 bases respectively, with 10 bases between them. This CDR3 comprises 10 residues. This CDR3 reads CSATVPGAFF. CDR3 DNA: TGCAGTGCTACCGTCCCGGGAGCTTTCTTT.

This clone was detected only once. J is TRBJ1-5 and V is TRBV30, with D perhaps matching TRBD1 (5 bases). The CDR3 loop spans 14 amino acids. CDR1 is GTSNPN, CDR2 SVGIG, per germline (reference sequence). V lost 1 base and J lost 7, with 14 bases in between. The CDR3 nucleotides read TGTGCCTGGAGTGCGAACAGGACGGACCAGCCCCAGCATTTT. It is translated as CAWSANRTDQPQHF.

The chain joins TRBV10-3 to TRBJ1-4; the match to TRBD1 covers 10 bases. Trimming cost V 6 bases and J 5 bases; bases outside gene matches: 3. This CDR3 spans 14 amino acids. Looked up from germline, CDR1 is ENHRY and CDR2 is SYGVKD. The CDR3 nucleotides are TGTGCCATCAGCCCGGGACAGGGGAATGAAAAACTGTTTTTT. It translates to CAISPGQGNEKLFF.

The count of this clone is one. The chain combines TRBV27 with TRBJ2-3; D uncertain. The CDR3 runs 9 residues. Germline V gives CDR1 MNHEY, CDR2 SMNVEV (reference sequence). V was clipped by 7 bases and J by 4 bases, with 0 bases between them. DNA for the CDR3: TGTGCCAGCACAGATACGCAGTATTTT. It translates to CASTDTQYF.

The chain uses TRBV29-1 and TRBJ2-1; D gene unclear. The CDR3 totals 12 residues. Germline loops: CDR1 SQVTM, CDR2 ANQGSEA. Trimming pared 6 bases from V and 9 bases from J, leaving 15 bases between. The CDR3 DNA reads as TGCAGCGTCGCGGACCCCTACCTTGAGCAGTTCTTC. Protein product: CSVADPYLEQFF.

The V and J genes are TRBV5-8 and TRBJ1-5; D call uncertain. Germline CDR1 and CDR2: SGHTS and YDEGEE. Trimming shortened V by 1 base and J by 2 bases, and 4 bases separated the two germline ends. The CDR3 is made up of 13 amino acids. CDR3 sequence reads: CASSLTGNQPQHF. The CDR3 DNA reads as TGTGCCAGCAGCTTGACAGGCAATCAGCCCCAGCATTTT.

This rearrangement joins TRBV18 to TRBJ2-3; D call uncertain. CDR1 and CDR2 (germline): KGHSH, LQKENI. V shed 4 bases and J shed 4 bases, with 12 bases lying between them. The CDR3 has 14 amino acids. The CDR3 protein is CASSLGRQPDTQYF. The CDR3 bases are TGTGCCAGCTCACTCGGACGGCAGCCAGATACGCAGTATTTT.

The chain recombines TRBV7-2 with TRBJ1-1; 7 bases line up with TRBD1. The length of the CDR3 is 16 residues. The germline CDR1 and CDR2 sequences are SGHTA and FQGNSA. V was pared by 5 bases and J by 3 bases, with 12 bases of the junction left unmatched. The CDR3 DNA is TGTGCCAGCAGCGTTTTCGGACAGGTAGTTCACACTGAAGCTTTCTTT. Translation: CASSVFGQVVHTEAFF.

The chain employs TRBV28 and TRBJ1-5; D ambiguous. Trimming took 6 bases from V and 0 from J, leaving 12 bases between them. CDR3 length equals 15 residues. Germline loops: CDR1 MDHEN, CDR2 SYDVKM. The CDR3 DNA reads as TGTGCCAGCAGGTTGACACAAAATAGCAATCAGCCCCAGCATTTT. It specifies CASRLTQNSNQPQHF. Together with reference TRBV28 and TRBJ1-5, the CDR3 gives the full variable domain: DVKVTQSSRYLVKRTGEKVFLECVQDMDHENMFWYRQDPGLGLRLIYFSYDVKMKEKGDIPEGYSVSREKKERFSLILESASTNQTSMYLCASRLTQNSNQPQHFGDGTRLSIL.

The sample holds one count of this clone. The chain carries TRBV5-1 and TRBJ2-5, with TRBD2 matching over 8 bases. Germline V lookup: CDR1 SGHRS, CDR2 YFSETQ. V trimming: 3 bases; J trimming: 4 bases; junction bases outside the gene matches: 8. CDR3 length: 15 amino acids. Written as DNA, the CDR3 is TGCGCCAGCAGCTCGACGGGGGGGAGCGGAGAGACCCAGTACTTC. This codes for CASSSTGGSGETQYF.